Presented here are 10 T cell receptor beta chains from one specimen sequenced in a study of blood T cell repertoires in COVID-19. Assay: immunoSEQ multiplex PCR; the TCRdb copy retains only in-frame clones and omits some. The sample consists of 200,000 or so clones, 70% to 90% of them appearing once. Material for sequencing was PBMCs or T cells enriched from blood (not recorded which). These receptor sequences come from a woman between 40 and 55 years old with acute COVID-19.

The chain combines TRBV10-2 with TRBJ1-3, with TRBD1 matching over 8 bases. The CDR3 runs to 16 residues. J lost 2 bases, V lost 2 bases, and 5 bases had no gene match. Germline V lookup: CDR1 WSHSY, CDR2 SAAADI. The CDR3 protein is CASSEVPGGTGNTIYF. The CDR3 DNA is TGCGCCAGCAGTGAGGTGCCAGGGGGCACTGGAAACACCATATATTTT.

This chain connects TRBV6-5 to TRBJ2-7, with 10 bases that match TRBD1. With 0 bases clipped from V and 2 bases from J, the junction kept 1 base outside the gene matches. Germline V gene sequence: CDR1 MNHEY, CDR2 SVGAGI. The CDR3 is 15 residues long. The DNA for the CDR3 is TGTGCCAGCAGTTACTCGACAGGGGGCGCCTACGAGCAGTACTTC. Its protein product is CASSYSTGGAYEQYF.

The V call is TRBV30, the J call TRBJ1-1; D remains unclear. Germline loops: CDR1 GTSNPN, CDR2 SVGIG (reference sequence). This CDR3 region has 12 residues. The V gene lost 2 bases and the J gene lost 3 bases, with 7 bases spanning the gap. The CDR3: CAWSQRDTEAFF. CDR3 in DNA: TGTGCCTGGAGTCAACGGGACACTGAAGCTTTCTTT.

This clone came up a few times. J is TRBJ1-1 and V is TRBV7-2; possibly TRBD1 for D (6 bases). The CDR3 length is 15 residues. The V end was cut by 3 bases, the J end by 0 bases, with 11 bases between. Per the germline V gene, CDR1 is SGHTA and CDR2 is FQGNSA. CDR3 sequence: CASSLSGGLNTEAFF. CDR3 in DNA: TGTGCCAGCAGCTTGAGCGGGGGCCTGAACACTGAAGCTTTCTTT.

The V gene is TRBV7-2, the J gene TRBJ1-1; 8 positions match TRBD1. This CDR3 contains 15 residues. CDR1 and CDR2 from the germline V gene are SGHTA and FQGNSA. J lost 4 bases, V lost 5 bases, and 9 bases had no gene match. The CDR3 reads CASSPKTGASTEAFF. Written as DNA, the CDR3 is TGTGCCAGCAGCCCTAAGACAGGGGCGAGCACTGAAGCTTTCTTT. The whole variable domain, remainder taken from reference TRBV7-2 and TRBJ1-1, is GAGVSQSPSNKVTEKGKDVELRCDPISGHTALYWYRQSLGQGLEFLIYFQGNSAPDKSGLPSDRFSAERTGGSVSTLTIQRTQQEDSAVYLCASSPKTGASTEAFFGQGTRLTVV.

The chain is built from TRBV19 and TRBJ1-3, with TRBD1 identical over 9 bases. The V segment lost 7 bases and the J segment 5 bases; nucleotides outside the gene matches: 12. Germline V lookup: CDR1 LNHDA, CDR2 SQIVND (reference sequence). The CDR3 is 16 amino acids. In DNA, the CDR3 is TGTGCCAGTATGGAGGACAGGGGCTTAGGAAGAAACACCATATATTTT. Protein sequence: CASMEDRGLGRNTIYF.

This rearrangement joins TRBV7-2 to TRBJ1-4; the D gene is possibly TRBD1 (6 bases). Deletions cut 2 bases from V and 0 bases from J, with 7 bases between. CDR1 and CDR2 (germline): SGHTA, FQGNSA. The CDR3 sequence is 15 residues long. In DNA, the CDR3 is TGTGCCAGCAGCTTATGGGGGCCAACTAATGAAAAACTGTTTTTT. Translated, it gives CASSLWGPTNEKLFF. The entire variable domain, with the rest obtained from reference TRBV7-2 and TRBJ1-4, is as follows: GAGVSQSPSNKVTEKGKDVELRCDPISGHTALYWYRQSLGQGLEFLIYFQGNSAPDKSGLPSDRFSAERTGGSVSTLTIQRTQQEDSAVYLCASSLWGPTNEKLFFGSGTQLSVL.

Note on this clone: Mismatch with germline at one junction end may stem from a read error. This chain uses TRBV7-9 with TRBJ1-1, with D possibly matching TRBD1 (5 bases). Germline V gene data show CDR1 as SEHNR and CDR2 as FQNEAQ (reference sequence). CDR3 length equals 13 residues. The CDR3 nucleotides read TGTGCCAGCAGTTTAGACAGTTACACTGAAGCTTTCTTT. It encodes CASSLDSYTEAFF.

As to this clone: Other DNA sequences in this specimen translate into the identical CDR3. The rearrangement links TRBV3-1 (or the pseudogene TRBV3-2) to TRBJ1-6; 9 bases agree with TRBD1. Germline V gene lookup returns CDR1 LGHDT and CDR2 YNNKEL (reference sequence). There are 14 residues in the CDR3. V was clipped by 4 bases and J by 6 bases; unmatched bases: 1. The CDR3 sequence is CASSLGQGNSPLHF. The CDR3 DNA follows: TGTGCCAGCAGCCTGGGACAGGGTAATTCACCCCTCCACTTT.

This chain uses TRBV5-5 with TRBJ2-3; 7 nucleotides match TRBD2. V was pared by 4 bases and J by 0 bases, with 2 bases of the junction left unmatched. This CDR3 is built from 14 residues. Germline V gene data show CDR1 as SGHKS and CDR2 as YYEKEE (reference sequence). The CDR3 region is CASSPGGSTDTQYF. The DNA for the CDR3 is TGTGCCAGCAGCCCCGGGGGGAGCACAGATACGCAGTATTTT.